This TCR beta chain came from a study of Ad26.COV2.S vaccination and SARS-CoV-2 variants. Treatment reported: about 20 received Ad26.COV2.S at low or high dose, single or two shots; 5 received placebo; per-sample allocation not given. It was on day 63 after the first vaccine or placebo injection that samples were taken. In Boston, an adult donor aged 18-55 years took part. The CDR3 totals 16 residues. V lost 0 bases to trimming and J lost 4 bases, with 10 bases between them. The germline gives CDR1 LGHDT, CDR2 YNNKEL (reference sequence). This table comes from immunoSEQ multiplex PCR, and its TCRdb copy is limited to in-frame clones, with some not included. The table has 400,000 to 500,000 clones, approximately 87% seen once.

This chain joins TRBV3-1 (or the pseudogene TRBV3-2) and TRBJ2-6; D is unresolved. This material consisted of peripheral blood, taken in a trial of Ad26.COV2.S vaccine versus placebo. The clonotype was recovered from a person aged 18-60 years who received the Ad26.COV2.S COVID-19 vaccine or a placebo. Here the CDR3 reads CASSQDLNPGANVLTF. CDR3 nucleotide sequence: TGTGCCAGCAGCCAAGATCTTAACCCCGGGGCCAACGTCCTGACTTTC.